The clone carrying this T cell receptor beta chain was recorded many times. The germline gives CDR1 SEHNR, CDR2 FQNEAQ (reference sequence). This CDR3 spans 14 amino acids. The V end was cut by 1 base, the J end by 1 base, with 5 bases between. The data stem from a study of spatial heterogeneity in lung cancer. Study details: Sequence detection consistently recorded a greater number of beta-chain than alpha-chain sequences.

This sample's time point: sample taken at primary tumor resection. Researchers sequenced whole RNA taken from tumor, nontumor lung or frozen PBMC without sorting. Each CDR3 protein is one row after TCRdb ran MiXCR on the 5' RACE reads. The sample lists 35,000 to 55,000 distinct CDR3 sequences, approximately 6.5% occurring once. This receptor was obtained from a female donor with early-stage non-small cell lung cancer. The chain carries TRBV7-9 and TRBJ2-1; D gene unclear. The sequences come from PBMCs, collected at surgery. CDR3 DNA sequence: TGTGCCAGCAGCTTAGAAGGTTCCTACAATGAGCAGTTCTTC. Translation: CASSLEGSYNEQFF.